This TCR beta chain was identified during a study of monozygotic twins with inflammatory bowel disease. Remarks on this clonotype: Its antigen is unknown.

The CDR3 extends over 14 amino acids. Reanalyzing the 5' RACE reads, TCRdb keeps one entry per CDR3 protein, without DNA. The sample table includes about 380,000 distinct CDR3 sequences. Study-level findings and limits: Among twins, concordant and discordant pairs did not differ in repertoire similarity, possibly from limited power.

The V call is TRBV21-1, the J call TRBJ1-4; lacking DNA, the TRBD1 call made by TCRdb goes unchecked. TRBV21-1 is a listed pseudogene. The source is a human donor with ulcerative colitis or Crohn's disease, or a healthy co-twin of an affected twin (not recorded which). The sequencing sample was made of blood. The CDR3 region is CASNQGALDEKLFF.